Below are 8 T cell receptor beta chains sequenced from a single sample in a study of cytomegalovirus exposure and HLA in healthy donors. In the PCR, 60 Vbeta and 13 Jbeta primers were used. Generated by immunoSEQ multiplex PCR, the TCRdb table keeps only in-frame clones and is missing some. The sample consists of approximately 110,000 clones, approximately 78% of them appearing once. The sequenced material came from PBMCs. These receptors originate from a woman aged 40 to 50 in good health and CMV-seropositive.

DNA of the CDR3: TGTGCCATCAGTGAGTCGACGACAGGGGAGGTTTTACACACTGAAGCTTTCTTT. Its translation is CAISESTTGEVLHTEAFF. V and J are TRBV10-3 and TRBJ1-1; TRBD1 matches at 8 bases. V lost 0 bases and J lost 3; bases outside the gene matches: 12. The germline V gene has CDR1 ENHRY and CDR2 SYGVKD. This CDR3 region has 18 residues.

This rearrangement joins TRBV6-1 to TRBJ2-7; the D gene is possibly TRBD1 (6 bases). The CDR3 sequence is 13 residues long. Per germline, CDR1 MNHNS and CDR2 SASEGT. V lost 6 bases and J lost 3, with 12 bases in between. As DNA, the CDR3 is TGTGCCAGCAGGCAAGGACAGATCTACGAGCAGTACTTC. Protein product: CASRQGQIYEQYF.

CDR3 DNA sequence: TGCGCCAGCAGCTTGACAAGTAAAAACATTCAGTACTTC. It encodes CASSLTSKNIQYF. V is TRBV5-1 and J is TRBJ2-4; D unclear. This CDR3 has 13 residues. Deletions cut 1 base from V and 4 bases from J, with 6 bases between. Per the germline V gene, CDR1 is SGHRS and CDR2 is YFSETQ.

This clone has more than one count but fewer than ten. The CDR3 bases are TGTGCCAGCAGCCCATGGACAGGGGGCAGCCAGCCCCAGCATTTT. Translating it yields CASSPWTGGSQPQHF. The chain employs TRBV7-2 and TRBJ1-5; TRBD1 matches 11 bases. Germline V CDR1 and CDR2: SGHTA, FQGNSA. V dropped 5 bases and J dropped 7; count of bases not matched to a gene: 7. The CDR3 consists of 15 residues.

The chain employs TRBV4-1 and TRBJ1-2; 7 bases align to TRBD1. The CDR3 loop spans 19 amino acids. Trimming removed 0 bases from V and 2 bases from J; junction bases left unmatched: 15. Germline-derived CDR1 and CDR2 are MGHRA and YSYEKL. The DNA of the CDR3 is TGCGCCAGCAGCCAAGATAGAAGGGGGGTGGCAGGGGGGAACTATGGCTACACCTTC. Its translation is CASSQDRRGVAGGNYGYTF.

The rearrangement uses TRBV5-6 and TRBJ1-2; D perhaps matches TRBD1 (6 bases). The CDR3 totals 14 residues. V was clipped by 5 bases and J by 8 bases, with 19 bases between them. Per the germline V gene, CDR1 is SGHDT and CDR2 is YYEEEE. The CDR3 loop is CASSSEQGVQGYTF. CDR3 sequence (DNA): TGTGCCAGCAGTTCGGAACAGGGCGTTCAAGGCTACACCTTC.

This sequence joins TRBV6-1 and TRBJ2-3, with a possible D match to TRBD1 (5 bases). In germline, CDR1 is MNHNS, CDR2 SASEGT. The CDR3 is 12 amino acids. The V end was cut by 7 bases, the J end by 6 bases, with 11 bases between. The CDR3 loop reads CASTTGSDTQYF. CDR3 coding DNA: TGTGCCAGCACAACAGGTTCCGATACGCAGTATTTT.

The table lists this clone with a few counts. This chain links TRBV6-4 with TRBJ1-1, with a weak D call TRBD1 (5 bases). V lost 6 bases, J lost 8 bases, and 16 bases lay in between. The CDR3 spans 13 residues. From germline, CDR1 is MRHNA and CDR2 SNTAGT. The CDR3 reads CASRKEEGLEAFF. For the CDR3, the DNA is TGTGCCAGCAGAAAAGAGGAGGGACTGGAAGCTTTCTTT.